This T cell receptor (beta chain) was identified during a study of CD4 T cells in relation to SARS-CoV-2 and coronaviruses. Overall study findings and caveats: Crossreactive clones expanded significantly less to SARS-CoV-2 than monoreactive clones. Pre-pandemic and post-infection samples never came from the same donor.

Germline V gene data show CDR1 as LNHDA and CDR2 as SQIVND (reference sequence). Losses at the gene ends were 7 bases for V and 2 bases for J; bases not matched to a gene: 10. The CDR3 extends over 16 amino acids. Turning to this clone: Its antigen is still unknown.

Before the COVID-19 pandemic, during about 2010-2018, CD4+ T cells were taken from unexposed donors. After nine to ten days of culture, CD4+ T cells were isolated. As cell numbers allowed, unexposed-donor CD4+ T cells faced SARS-CoV-2 S/N and four cold-coronavirus spikes. Profiled with immunoSEQ multiplex PCR; TCRdb holds only in-frame clones, not every one. The sample lists about 18,000 clones, approximately 80% occurring once. This TCR came from a human donor in good health. The sample comprised CD4+ T cells from PBMCs, cultured in vitro. The chain combines TRBV19 with TRBJ2-3; 9 positions match TRBD1. The CDR3 bases are TGTGCCAGTACAAGAGTCGGGACAGGGTACACAGATACGCAGTATTTT. Protein: CASTRVGTGYTDTQYF.